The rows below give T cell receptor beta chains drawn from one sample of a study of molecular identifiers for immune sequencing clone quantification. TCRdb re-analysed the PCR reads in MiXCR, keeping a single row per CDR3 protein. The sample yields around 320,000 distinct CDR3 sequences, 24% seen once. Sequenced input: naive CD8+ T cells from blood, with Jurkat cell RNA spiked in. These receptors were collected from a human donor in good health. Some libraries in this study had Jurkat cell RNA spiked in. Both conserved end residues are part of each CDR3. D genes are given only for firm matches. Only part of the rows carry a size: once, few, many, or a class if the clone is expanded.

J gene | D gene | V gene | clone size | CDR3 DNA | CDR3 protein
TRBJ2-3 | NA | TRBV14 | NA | TGTGCCAGCAGCCAAGAAGTCTCTCGCACAGATACGCAGTATTTT | CASSQEVSRTDTQYF
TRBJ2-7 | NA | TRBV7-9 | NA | TGTGCCAGCAGCCCACAGGCGAGTCACGAGCAGTACTTC | CASSPQASHEQYF
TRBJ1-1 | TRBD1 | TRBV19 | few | TGTGCCAGTAGGACCGGGACAGGGGCGAACACTGAAGCTTTCTTT | CASRTGTGANTEAFF
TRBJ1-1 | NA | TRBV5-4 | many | TGTGCCAGCAGCTTGGCCCAGGCGAACACTGAAGCTTTCTTT | CASSLAQANTEAFF
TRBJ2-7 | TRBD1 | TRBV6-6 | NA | TGTGCCAGCAGTTACCGCCAGGACAGGGGGGACGAGCAGTACTTC | CASSYRQDRGDEQYF
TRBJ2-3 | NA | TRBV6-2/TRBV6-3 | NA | TGTGCCAGCAGTTACAACGCATGGGGGCTAGAGGGCACAGATACGCAGTATTTT | CASSYNAWGLEGTDTQYF
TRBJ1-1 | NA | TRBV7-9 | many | TGTGCCAGCAGCTTAGTGCTTGGCGGCACTGAAGCTTTCTTT | CASSLVLGGTEAFF
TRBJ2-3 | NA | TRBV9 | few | TGTGCCAGCAACGAGGGGGTGGGGGCCTCCACAGATACGCAGTATTTT | CASNEGVGASTDTQYF
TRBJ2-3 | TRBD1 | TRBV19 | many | TGTGCCAGTAGCCCTGGGACAGGGGAAGATACGCAGTATTTT | CASSPGTGEDTQYF
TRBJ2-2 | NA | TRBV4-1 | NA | TGCGCCAGCAGCCTGCATGGGGGGCTGGACACCGGGGAGCTGTTTTTT | CASSLHGGLDTGELFF
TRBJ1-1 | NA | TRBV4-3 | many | TGCGCCAGCAGCCAAGGGCTGGGCCCAGCGGACACTGAAGCTTTCTTT | CASSQGLGPADTEAFF
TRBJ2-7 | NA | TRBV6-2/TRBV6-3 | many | TGTGCCAGCAGTTATTGGGTGGACGAGCAGTACTTC | CASSYWVDEQYF
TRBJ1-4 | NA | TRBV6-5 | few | TGTGCCAGCAGCACCAGCCAGGGGCCGGGTGAAAAACTGTTTTTT | CASSTSQGPGEKLFF
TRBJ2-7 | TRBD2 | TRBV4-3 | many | TGCGCCAGCAGCCTGGGACTAGCGGGTTCGTACGAGCAGTACTTC | CASSLGLAGSYEQYF
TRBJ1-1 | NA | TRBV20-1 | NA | TGCAGTGCCGGCGCGGGGTATGCCACTGAAGCTTTCTTT | CSAGAGYATEAFF
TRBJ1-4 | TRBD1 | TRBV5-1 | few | TGCGCCAGCAGCTTACCGGACAGGGGGGACGAAAAACTGTTTTTT | CASSLPDRGDEKLFF
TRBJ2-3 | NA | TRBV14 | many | TGTGCCAGCAGCCAAGGTTTGACAGATACGCAGTATTTT | CASSQGLTDTQYF
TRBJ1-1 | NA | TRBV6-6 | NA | TGTGCCAGCAGTTACTCGGGGGACCTCACTGAAGCTTTCTTT | CASSYSGDLTEAFF
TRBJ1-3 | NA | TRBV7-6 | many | TGTGCCAGCAGTTCTCCGGCGGGTGACTCTTACATCTCTGGAAACACCATATATTTT | CASSSPAGDSYISGNTIYF
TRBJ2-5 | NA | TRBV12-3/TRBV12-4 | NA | TGTGCCAGCAGTTTGGACAGAAAACAAGAGACCCAGTACTTC | CASSLDRKQETQYF
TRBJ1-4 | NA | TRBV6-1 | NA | TGTGCCAGCAGTGAAGGAGGAAAACTGTTTTTT | CASSEGGKLFF